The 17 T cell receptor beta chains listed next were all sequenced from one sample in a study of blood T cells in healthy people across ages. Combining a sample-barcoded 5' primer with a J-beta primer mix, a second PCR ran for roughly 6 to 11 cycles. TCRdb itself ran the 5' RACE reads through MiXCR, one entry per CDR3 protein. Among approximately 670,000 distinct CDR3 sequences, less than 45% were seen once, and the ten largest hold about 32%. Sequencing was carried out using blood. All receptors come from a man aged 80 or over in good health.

CDR3 loop: CASSKPDRGSGELFF. The CDR3 DNA sequence: TGTGCCAGCAGCAAGCCGGACAGGGGGTCCGGGGAGCTGTTTTTT. The rearrangement joins TRBV7-2 to TRBJ2-2; the match to TRBD1 covers 10 bases. Germline V gives CDR1 SGHTA, CDR2 FQGNSA. Trimming took 5 bases from V and 6 from J; bases not matched to a gene: 6. The CDR3 covers 15 residues.

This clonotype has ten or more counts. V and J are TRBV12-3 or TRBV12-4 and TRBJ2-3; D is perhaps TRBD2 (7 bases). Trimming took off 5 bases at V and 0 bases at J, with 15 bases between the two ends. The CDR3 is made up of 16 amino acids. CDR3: CASSRGARGSTDTQYF. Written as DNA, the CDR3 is TGTGCCAGCAGTCGGGGGGCCAGGGGAAGCACAGATACGCAGTATTTT.

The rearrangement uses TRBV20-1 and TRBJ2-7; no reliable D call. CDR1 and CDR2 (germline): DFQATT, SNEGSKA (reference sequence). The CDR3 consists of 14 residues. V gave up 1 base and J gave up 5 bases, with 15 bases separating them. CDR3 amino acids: CSARGPDPLDEQYF. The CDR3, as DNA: TGCAGTGCTAGAGGTCCGGACCCCTTGGACGAGCAGTACTTC.

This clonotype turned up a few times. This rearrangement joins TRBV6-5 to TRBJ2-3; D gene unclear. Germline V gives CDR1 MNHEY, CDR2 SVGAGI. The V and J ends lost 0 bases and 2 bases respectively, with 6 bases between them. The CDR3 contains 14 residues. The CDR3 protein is CASSYSSFTDTQYF. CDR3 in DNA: TGTGCCAGCAGTTACTCAAGTTTCACAGATACGCAGTATTTT.

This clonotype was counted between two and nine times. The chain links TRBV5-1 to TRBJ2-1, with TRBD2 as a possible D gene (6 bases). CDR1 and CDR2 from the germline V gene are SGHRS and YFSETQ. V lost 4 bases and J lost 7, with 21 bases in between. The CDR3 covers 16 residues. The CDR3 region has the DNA TGCGCCAGCAGCCCGTTAGCGGTCGTAACGGGGAATGAGCAGTTCTTC. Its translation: CASSPLAVVTGNEQFF. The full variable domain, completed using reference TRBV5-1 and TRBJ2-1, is KAGVTQTPRYLIKTRGQQVTLSCSPISGHRSVSWYQQTPGQGLQFLFEYFSETQRNKGNFPGRFSGRQFSNSRSEMNVSTLELGDSALYLCASSPLAVVTGNEQFFGPGTRLTVL.

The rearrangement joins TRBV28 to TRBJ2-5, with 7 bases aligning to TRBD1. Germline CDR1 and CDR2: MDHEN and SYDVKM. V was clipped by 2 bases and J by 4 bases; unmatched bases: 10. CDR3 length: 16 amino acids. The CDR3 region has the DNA TGTGCCAGCAGTTTAACTGCGACAGGGTGGGCAGAGACCCAGTACTTC. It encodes CASSLTATGWAETQYF.

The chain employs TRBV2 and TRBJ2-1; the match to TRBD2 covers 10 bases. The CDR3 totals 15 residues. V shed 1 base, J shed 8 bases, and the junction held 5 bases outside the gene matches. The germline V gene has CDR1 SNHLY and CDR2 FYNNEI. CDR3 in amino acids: CASSEGVAGGYEQFF. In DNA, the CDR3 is TGTGCCAGCAGTGAAGGGGTAGCGGGAGGCTATGAGCAGTTCTTC.

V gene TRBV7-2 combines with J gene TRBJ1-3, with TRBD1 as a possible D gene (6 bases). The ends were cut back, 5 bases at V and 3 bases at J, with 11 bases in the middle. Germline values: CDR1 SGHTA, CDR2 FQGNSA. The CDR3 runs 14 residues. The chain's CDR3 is CASSNTGSGNTIYF. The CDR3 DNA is TGTGCCAGCAGCAATACAGGGAGTGGAAACACCATATATTTT.

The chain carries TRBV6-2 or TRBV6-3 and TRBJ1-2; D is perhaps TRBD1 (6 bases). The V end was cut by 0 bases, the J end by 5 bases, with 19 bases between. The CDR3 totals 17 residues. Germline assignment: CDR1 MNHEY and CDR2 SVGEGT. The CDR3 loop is CASSYSAGQPTFYGYTF. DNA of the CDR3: TGTGCCAGCAGTTACTCAGCAGGACAGCCCACTTTTTATGGCTACACCTTC.

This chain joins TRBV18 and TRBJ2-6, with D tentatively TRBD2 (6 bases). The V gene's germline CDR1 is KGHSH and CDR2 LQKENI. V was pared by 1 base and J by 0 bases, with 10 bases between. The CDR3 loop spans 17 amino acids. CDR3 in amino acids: CASSPLGLLSGANVLTF. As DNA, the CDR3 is TGTGCCAGCTCACCACTGGGACTGCTCTCTGGGGCCAACGTCCTGACTTTC.

The CDR3 sequence: CSARRGRSSYEQYF. The CDR3 DNA is TGCAGTGCTAGGAGAGGTAGGAGCTCCTACGAGCAGTACTTC. The chain employs TRBV20-1 and TRBJ2-7, with D uncertain. The CDR3 loop spans 14 amino acids. Germline V lookup: CDR1 DFQATT, CDR2 SNEGSKA (reference sequence). V lost 3 bases to trimming and J lost 0 bases, with 12 bases between them.

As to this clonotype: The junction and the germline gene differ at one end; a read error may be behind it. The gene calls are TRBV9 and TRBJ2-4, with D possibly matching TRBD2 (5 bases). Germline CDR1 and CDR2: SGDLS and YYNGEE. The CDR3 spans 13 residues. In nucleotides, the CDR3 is TGTACCAGCAGCGTAACCGAAAATGGGGAGCAGTACTTC. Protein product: CTSSVTENGEQYF.

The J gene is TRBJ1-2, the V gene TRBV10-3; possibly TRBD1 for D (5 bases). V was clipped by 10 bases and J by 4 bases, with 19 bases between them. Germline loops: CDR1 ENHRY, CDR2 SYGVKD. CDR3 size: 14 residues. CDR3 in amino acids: CATGRGASAYGYTF. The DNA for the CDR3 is TGTGCCACGGGGCGTGGGGCATCCGCCTATGGCTACACCTTC.

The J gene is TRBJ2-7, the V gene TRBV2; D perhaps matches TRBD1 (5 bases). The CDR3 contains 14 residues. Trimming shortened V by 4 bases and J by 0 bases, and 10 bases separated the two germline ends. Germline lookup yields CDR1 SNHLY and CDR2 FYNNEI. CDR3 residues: CASSGITGSYEQYF. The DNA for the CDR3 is TGTGCCAGCAGTGGTATTACAGGCTCCTACGAGCAGTACTTC.

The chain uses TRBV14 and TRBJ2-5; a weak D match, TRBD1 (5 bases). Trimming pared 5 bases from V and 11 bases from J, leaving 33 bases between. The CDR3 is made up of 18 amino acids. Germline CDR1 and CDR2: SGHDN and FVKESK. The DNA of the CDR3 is TGTGCCAGCAGCTCAAGGGGCCGCGAGACAAGGCCCCCAAATGAGCAGTACTTC. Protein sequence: CASSSRGRETRPPNEQYF.

This CDR3 reads CASSGMGQGAYNEQFF. The DNA for the CDR3 is TGTGCCAGCAGTGGAATGGGACAGGGCGCCTACAATGAGCAGTTCTTC. The chain joins TRBV6-2 or TRBV6-3 to TRBJ2-1; 9 bases line up with TRBD1. CDR1 and CDR2 (germline): MNHEY, SVGEGT. With V trimmed by 5 bases and J by 2 bases, 7 bases remained unmatched. CDR3 length equals 16 residues.

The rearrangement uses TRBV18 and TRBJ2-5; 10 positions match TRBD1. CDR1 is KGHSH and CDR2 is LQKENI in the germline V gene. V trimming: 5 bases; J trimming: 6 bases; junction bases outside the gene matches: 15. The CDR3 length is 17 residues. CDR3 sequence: CASSSTPDWTGGQTQYF. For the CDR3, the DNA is TGTGCCAGCTCATCCACACCTGACTGGACAGGGGGGCAGACCCAGTACTTC. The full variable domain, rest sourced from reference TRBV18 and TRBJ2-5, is NAGVMQNPRHLVRRRGQEARLRCSPMKGHSHVYWYRQLPEEGLKFMVYLQKENIIDESGMPKERFSAEFPKEGPSILRIQQVVRGDSAAYFCASSSTPDWTGGQTQYFGPGTRLLVL.